The 8 T cell receptor beta chains listed next were all sequenced from one sample in a study of T cell responses to AZD1222 COVID-19 vaccine. Sequencing was performed with immunoSEQ multiplex PCR; in TCRdb, only in-frame clones are kept and a portion is missing. The sample has 89,000 or so clones, around 90% seen once. The sample here was peripheral blood, taken 28 days after the second AZD1222 dose. The receptors originated from an adult who received the AZD1222 COVID-19 vaccine.

This chain uses TRBV5-6 with TRBJ1-2; D may be TRBD1 (5 bases). This CDR3 has 14 residues. V lost 6 bases and J lost 0, with 12 bases in between. Germline CDR1 SGHDT, CDR2 YYEEEE. CDR3 loop: CASTPTGANYGYTF. The CDR3 region has the DNA TGTGCCAGCACCCCCACGGGGGCTAACTATGGCTACACCTTC. The whole variable domain, filled in from reference TRBV5-6 and TRBJ1-2, reads DAGVTQSPTHLIKTRGQQVTLRCSPKSGHDTVSWYQQALGQGPQFIFQYYEEEERQRGNFPDRFSGHQFPNYSSELNVNALLLGDSALYLCASTPTGANYGYTFGSGTRLTVV.

The V and J genes are TRBV28 and TRBJ1-5; possibly TRBD1 for D (5 bases). This CDR3 is 15 amino acids long. V was shortened by 7 bases and J by 0 bases, with 13 bases between the two germline ends. The germline CDR1 and CDR2 sequences are MDHEN and SYDVKM. CDR3 in amino acids: CASTLGHPSNQPQHF. CDR3 sequence (DNA): TGTGCCAGCACCCTCGGACACCCTAGCAATCAGCCCCAGCATTTT.

The V gene is TRBV5-4, the J gene TRBJ2-3; D is unclear. From germline, CDR1 is SGHNT and CDR2 YYREEE (reference sequence). CDR3 length equals 12 residues. V was pared by 4 bases and J by 4 bases, with 7 bases between. CDR3 region: CASSGMADTQYF. The CDR3 nucleotides read TGTGCCAGCAGCGGTATGGCAGATACGCAGTATTTT.

The chain joins TRBV4-2 to TRBJ2-3; the D gene is possibly TRBD1 (5 bases). This CDR3 region has 18 residues. V was trimmed by 0 bases and J by 0 bases, leaving 16 bases between them. Germline CDR1 LGHNA, CDR2 YNFKEQ. CDR3 in amino acids: CASSQEGSADISTDTQYF. The CDR3, as DNA: TGTGCCAGCAGCCAAGAGGGTTCGGCGGACATTAGCACAGATACGCAGTATTTT.

This chain connects TRBV5-6 to TRBJ2-3; D is unclear. The CDR3 totals 16 residues. From germline, CDR1 is SGHDT and CDR2 YYEEEE. V shed 3 bases and J shed 0 bases, with 14 bases lying between them. The CDR3 spells CASSSYADFSTDTQYF. The CDR3 region has the DNA TGTGCCAGCAGCTCCTACGCAGATTTTAGCACAGATACGCAGTATTTT.

Regarding this clone: Additional DNA sequences in this sample encode the identical CDR3. The rearrangement joins TRBV30 to TRBJ1-5; no definite D call. The CDR3 contains 13 residues. The germline gives CDR1 GTSNPN, CDR2 SVGIG (reference sequence). The V end was cut by 0 bases, the J end by 2 bases, with 5 bases between. The CDR3: CAWSVDGNQPQHF. The CDR3, as DNA: TGTGCCTGGAGTGTAGATGGCAATCAGCCCCAGCATTTT.

The chain couples TRBV15 to TRBJ1-2; D is ambiguous. The ends were cut back, 0 bases at V and 8 bases at J, with 13 bases in the middle. Germline V gene sequence: CDR1 LNHNV, CDR2 YYDKDF (reference sequence). This CDR3 region has 14 residues. This chain's CDR3 is CATSRDRTQEGYTF. CDR3 nucleotide sequence: TGTGCCACCAGCAGAGACAGAACTCAGGAAGGCTACACCTTC. Looking up the rest from reference TRBV15 and TRBJ1-2 gives the full variable domain: DAMVIQNPRYQVTQFGKPVTLSCSQTLNHNVMYWYQQKSSQAPKLLFHYYDKDFNNEADTPDNFQSRRPNTSFCFLDIRSPGLGDTAMYLCATSRDRTQEGYTFGSGTRLTVV.

The CDR3 sequence: CASGHEQFF. As DNA, the CDR3 is TGTGCCAGTGGACACGAGCAGTTCTTC. V is TRBV2 and J is TRBJ2-1; possibly TRBD1 for D (5 bases). Germline V gives CDR1 SNHLY, CDR2 FYNNEI. This CDR3 has 9 residues. V lost 9 bases, J lost 10 bases, and 7 bases lay in between.